The 25 T cell receptor beta chains below all came from one sample that was sequenced in a study of T-cell reconstitution after alpha-beta-depleted transplantation in children. Library preparation (for TCRbeta) was performed with unique molecular identifiers. TCRdb re-analysed the PCR reads in MiXCR, keeping a single row per CDR3 protein. Among fewer than 700,000 distinct CDR3 sequences, under 15% were seen once, and the ten largest hold around 2.2%. The starting material was PBMCs, mostly from graft donor cells, obtained 360 days after TCRalphabeta/CD19-depleted stem cell transplant. Source of these receptors: a male patient between 5 and 17 years old who had a stem cell transplant for acute myeloid leukemia, so the T cells may come from the graft donor.

This clonotype showed up just a few times. The CDR3, as DNA: TGCAGTGCTAGAGATACGGGAGTCTACAATGAGCAGTTCTTC. Amino acid sequence: CSARDTGVYNEQFF. The chain joins TRBV20-1 to TRBJ2-1, with a possible D match to TRBD2 (6 bases). Looked up from germline, CDR1 is DFQATT and CDR2 is SNEGSKA (reference sequence). Trimming shortened V by 0 bases and J by 3 bases, and 9 bases separated the two germline ends. This CDR3 has 14 amino acids.

This clonotype was recorded a few times. The chain employs TRBV20-1 and TRBJ2-7, with TRBD2 matching over 11 bases. This CDR3 has 16 residues. After removal of 1 base from V and 4 bases from J, the junction contained 9 bases not matched to a gene. Per germline, CDR1 DFQATT and CDR2 SNEGSKA (reference sequence). The CDR3 DNA reads as TGCAGTGCTAGAGCGCGGGGACTAGCGGCTCCATACGAGCAGTACTTC. Translating gives CSARARGLAAPYEQYF.

This clonotype was picked up many times. The chain links TRBV28 to TRBJ2-1; 8 positions match TRBD2. V lost 2 bases and J lost 7; bases outside the gene matches: 10. This CDR3 comprises 16 residues. CDR1 and CDR2 from the germline V gene are MDHEN and SYDVKM. DNA of the CDR3: TGTGCCAGCAGTTTAAGGGCGCGGGGCGGGAGGAATGAGCAGTTCTTC. This codes for CASSLRARGGRNEQFF.

The chain has TRBV5-1 and TRBJ2-5; possibly TRBD2 for D (6 bases). Deletions cut 4 bases from V and 2 bases from J, with 18 bases between. CDR1 SGHRS and CDR2 YFSETQ come from the germline V gene. CDR3 length: 16 amino acids. The chain's CDR3 is CASSIRDSRWQETQYF. CDR3 sequence (DNA): TGCGCCAGCAGCATCCGGGACTCTCGTTGGCAAGAGACCCAGTACTTC.

There are many counts of this clonotype. The chain combines TRBV30 with TRBJ2-7, with D uncertain. The germline V gene encodes CDR1 GTSNPN and CDR2 SVGIG (reference sequence). The CDR3 is 12 residues long. V lost 3 bases and J 2 bases, leaving 8 bases between the germline ends. DNA for the CDR3: TGTGCCTGGAGGCGCGGAGCCTACGAGCAGTACTTC. Its protein is CAWRRGAYEQYF.

At least ten counts were recorded for this clonotype. This rearrangement joins TRBV5-6 to TRBJ1-2; D is unresolved. The CDR3 extends over 12 amino acids. The V and J ends lost 0 bases and 4 bases respectively, with 4 bases between them. Germline assignment: CDR1 SGHDT and CDR2 YYEEEE. CDR3 loop: CASSLGLYGYTF. For the CDR3, the DNA is TGTGCCAGCAGCTTGGGACTCTATGGCTACACCTTC.

The chain employs TRBV5-1 and TRBJ2-5, with 10 bases aligning to TRBD1. The germline CDR1 and CDR2 sequences are SGHRS and YFSETQ. The CDR3 runs to 15 residues. Trimming cost V 2 bases and J 4 bases; bases outside gene matches: 5. The CDR3 coding sequence is TGCGCCAGCAGCTTCCGGGACAGGGGTGGAGAGACCCAGTACTTC. It translates to CASSFRDRGGETQYF.

The rearrangement joins TRBV15 to TRBJ2-1; the match to TRBD2 covers 8 bases. Germline CDR1 reads LNHNV; CDR2 reads YYDKDF (reference sequence). V shed 5 bases and J 4 bases; nucleotides not matched to a gene: 10. The CDR3 has 16 amino acids. The CDR3 region is CATSGWRLAGYNEQFF. The CDR3 nucleotides are TGTGCCACCAGCGGCTGGAGGTTAGCGGGGTACAATGAGCAGTTCTTC.

CDR3 loop: CASRAGRTEAFF. In nucleotides, the CDR3 is TGTGCCAGCAGAGCAGGGAGGACTGAAGCTTTCTTT. The chain uses TRBV6-5 and TRBJ1-1; possible D gene TRBD1, 5 bases. The CDR3 is 12 amino acids. Deletions cut 6 bases from V and 5 bases from J, with 10 bases between. Germline CDR1 reads MNHEY; CDR2 reads SVGAGI.

This clonotype was seen more than once but under ten times. This chain links TRBV28 with TRBJ2-4, with 7 nucleotides matching TRBD1. The trim removed 5 bases at V and 0 bases at J, leaving 4 bases unmatched. Germline values: CDR1 MDHEN, CDR2 SYDVKM. The CDR3 has 15 amino acids. The DNA for the CDR3 is TGTGCCAGCAGTACAGGGGATCTAGCCAAAAACATTCAGTACTTC. Amino acid sequence: CASSTGDLAKNIQYF.

The CDR3 loop is CSVDGDAGELFF. The DNA for the CDR3 is TGCAGCGTTGACGGAGACGCCGGGGAGCTGTTTTTT. The chain employs TRBV29-1 and TRBJ2-2; D is uncertain. Germline values: CDR1 SQVTM, CDR2 ANQGSEA. The CDR3 has 12 residues. V lost 3 bases and J 6 bases, leaving 8 bases between the germline ends.

This chain joins TRBV29-1 and TRBJ1-1; D may be TRBD1 (5 bases). With 6 bases removed from V and 2 bases from J, the gap between germline ends came to 13 bases. Per germline, CDR1 SQVTM and CDR2 ANQGSEA. The CDR3 has 13 amino acids. The CDR3 DNA follows: TGCAGCGTACAGACAGCGGCCAACACTGAAGCTTTCTTT. This gives the protein CSVQTAANTEAFF.

This clonotype was counted only a few times. This rearrangement joins TRBV9 to TRBJ2-3; D is perhaps TRBD2 (6 bases). Germline CDR1 is SGDLS and CDR2 is YYNGEE. CDR3 size: 17 residues. V lost 0 bases and J lost 4, with 18 bases in between. The CDR3 DNA reads TGTGCCAGCAGCGTAGAATCGTCCGTGTGGGGGGCAGATACGCAGTATTTT. Protein: CASSVESSVWGADTQYF. Variable domain in full (rest from reference TRBV9 and TRBJ2-3): DSGVTQTPKHLITATGQRVTLRCSPRSGDLSVYWYQQSLDQGLQFLIQYYNGEERAKGNILERFSAQQFPDLHSELNLSSLELGDSALYFCASSVESSVWGADTQYFGPGTRLTVL.

The chain recombines TRBV12-3 or TRBV12-4 with TRBJ2-7, with 9 bases that match TRBD1. This CDR3 is built from 14 residues. After removal of 3 bases from V and 6 bases from J, the junction contained 6 bases not matched to a gene. DNA of the CDR3: TGTGCCAGCAGTTTTTTACAGGGGGCGGGCGAGCAGTACTTC. It encodes CASSFLQGAGEQYF.

The chain uses TRBV12-3 or TRBV12-4 and TRBJ1-5; possible D gene TRBD1, 5 bases. Trimming stripped 5 bases from V and 3 bases from J, with 14 bases between. The CDR3 covers 15 residues. CDR3 region: CASSAGTDYNQPQHF. As DNA, the CDR3 is TGTGCCAGCAGTGCCGGGACTGACTACAATCAGCCCCAGCATTTT.

The CDR3 protein is CASSLTARVVWEKLFF. As DNA, the CDR3 is TGTGCCAGCAGCTTGACGGCCAGGGTTGTTTGGGAAAAACTGTTTTTT. The chain is built from TRBV7-2 and TRBJ1-4; D possibly corresponds to TRBD1 (5 bases). From germline, CDR1 is SGHTA and CDR2 FQGNSA. This CDR3 has 16 amino acids. V gave up 3 bases and J gave up 8 bases, with 19 bases separating them.

This clonotype appeared many times. The chain employs TRBV29-1 and TRBJ2-1; 7 nucleotides align to TRBD1. After removal of 4 bases from V and 0 bases from J, the junction contained 3 bases not matched to a gene. The CDR3 has 14 residues. Germline V CDR1 and CDR2: SQVTM, ANQGSEA. CDR3 residues: CSVVQGSSYNEQFF. The CDR3 DNA sequence: TGCAGCGTTGTACAGGGGAGCTCCTACAATGAGCAGTTCTTC.

A few counts support this clonotype. The rearrangement joins TRBV18 to TRBJ2-7, with D unclear. Germline values: CDR1 KGHSH, CDR2 LQKENI. Deletions cut 2 bases from V and 5 bases from J, with 10 bases between. The CDR3 sequence is 13 residues long. The CDR3 nucleotides are TGTGCCAGCTCACCAATCGCCTACCACGAGCAGTACTTC. It codes for CASSPIAYHEQYF.

This clonotype was counted a few times. The chain links TRBV28 to TRBJ2-3, with a tentative D call TRBD1 (5 bases). The CDR3 is 13 residues long. Trimming took off 8 bases at V and 5 bases at J, with 14 bases between the two ends. Germline-derived CDR1 and CDR2 are MDHEN and SYDVKM. CDR3 bases: TGTGCCAGCCTCACTTCAGGGTTAGATACGCAGTATTTT. It translates to CASLTSGLDTQYF.

The chain is built from TRBV9 and TRBJ2-2; TRBD1 agrees at 11 bases. This CDR3 is built from 16 residues. The trim removed 4 bases at V and 4 bases at J, leaving 6 bases unmatched. Per germline, CDR1 SGDLS and CDR2 YYNGEE. The DNA for the CDR3 is TGTGCCAGCAGCATTGGGACAGGGGGATTCACCGGGGAGCTGTTTTTT. Amino acid sequence: CASSIGTGGFTGELFF.

This clonotype was picked up many times. The chain uses TRBV30 and TRBJ2-7; D not resolved. Germline CDR1 reads GTSNPN; CDR2 reads SVGIG (reference sequence). The CDR3 extends over 13 amino acids. V was clipped by 5 bases and J by 6 bases, with 17 bases between them. DNA for the CDR3: TGTGCCTGGGTTCTAGACAACATCGGCGAGCAGTACTTC. Translating it yields CAWVLDNIGEQYF.

This clonotype was observed at least ten times. The J gene is TRBJ1-6, the V gene TRBV7-6, with 10 bases identical to TRBD1. The CDR3 has 15 amino acids. Germline trimming cut 5 bases from V and 7 bases from J; bases unmatched to any gene: 5. Germline loops: CDR1 SGHVS, CDR2 FNYEAQ. The chain's CDR3 is CASSGGTGENSPLHF. CDR3 DNA sequence: TGTGCCAGCAGCGGAGGGACAGGGGAGAATTCACCCCTCCACTTT.

This clonotype was seen more than once but under ten times. The chain recombines TRBV25-1 with TRBJ2-5, with 7 bases that match TRBD2. The CDR3 is made up of 14 amino acids. V lost 5 bases and J lost 7; bases outside the gene matches: 10. Germline V gene sequence: CDR1 MGHDK, CDR2 SYGVNS. CDR3 nucleotide sequence: TGTGCCAGCAGTAAAGTGGGTTGGGGGGGGACCCAGTACTTC. Translation gives CASSKVGWGGTQYF. Combining the CDR3 with reference TRBV25-1 and TRBJ2-5 gives the whole variable domain EADIYQTPRYLVIGTGKKITLECSQTMGHDKMYWYQQDPGMELHLIHYSYGVNSTEKGDLSSESTVSRIRTEHFPLTLESARPSHTSQYLCASSKVGWGGTQYFGPGTRLLVL.

This clonotype was detected a few times. The DNA for the CDR3 is TGCGCCAGCAGCGGCCCGGACAGGGTCTCGTTCTTC. Translation gives CASSGPDRVSFF. The V and J genes are TRBV5-1 and TRBJ2-1, with 8 positions matching TRBD1. Per the germline V gene, CDR1 is SGHRS and CDR2 is YFSETQ. This CDR3 has 12 amino acids. V lost 4 bases and J lost 15; bases outside the gene matches: 9.

This clonotype showed up just a few times. The CDR3: CASSTGTVFYEQYF. CDR3 coding DNA: TGTGCCAGCAGTACCGGAACGGTCTTCTACGAGCAGTACTTC. The genes are TRBV7-8 and TRBJ2-7, with D hard to call. V lost 6 bases and J lost 3, with 15 bases in between. Germline CDR1 and CDR2: SGHVS and FQNEAQ. CDR3 size: 14 residues.